Below are 14 T cell receptor beta chains sequenced from a single sample in a study of T cell responses to AZD1222 COVID-19 vaccine. Some clones are missing from TCRdb's copy, which holds only in-frame ones; the method was immunoSEQ multiplex PCR. This table holds about 150,000 clones, less than 95% found once. The sequenced sample was peripheral blood, obtained 28 days after the second AZD1222 dose. The receptor set was obtained from an adult who received the AZD1222 COVID-19 vaccine.

This clone showed up just a few times. The chain recombines TRBV24-1 with TRBJ2-3; TRBD2 matches at 10 bases. Germline V CDR1 and CDR2: KGHDR, SFDVKD. Germline trimming cut 5 bases from V and 4 bases from J; bases unmatched to any gene: 14. CDR3 length: 18 residues. CDR3 loop: CATSVTASSGSMSDTQYF. CDR3 nucleotide sequence: TGTGCCACCAGTGTCACCGCCTCTAGCGGGAGTATGTCAGATACGCAGTATTTT.

This clone was counted a single time. The chain uses TRBV19 and TRBJ2-7; the D is unclear. Between the trimmed V and J ends, which lost 3 bases and 3 bases, there was a span of 12 bases. Looked up from germline, CDR1 is LNHDA and CDR2 is SQIVND (reference sequence). The CDR3 loop spans 14 amino acids. The CDR3 is CASSISYVGYEQYF. The CDR3 DNA is TGTGCCAGTAGTATTTCTTATGTCGGCTACGAGCAGTACTTC.

DNA of the CDR3: TGTGCCAGTAGCGCTACCGGGACAGGGGCATACGAGCAGTACTTC. Translation: CASSATGTGAYEQYF. V gene TRBV19 combines with J gene TRBJ2-7; 10 positions agree with TRBD1. CDR3 length: 15 residues. The germline CDR1 and CDR2 sequences are LNHDA and SQIVND (reference sequence). V was clipped by 6 bases and J by 4 bases; unmatched bases: 9.

The genes are TRBV7-9 and TRBJ1-5, with 8 bases aligning to TRBD1. This CDR3 has 16 amino acids. Germline CDR1 reads SEHNR; CDR2 reads FQNEAQ (reference sequence). Trimming removed 5 bases from V and 1 base from J; junction bases left unmatched: 7. In nucleotides, the CDR3 is TGTGCCAGCAGCACGTGGACAGGGAGGAGCAATCAGCCCCAGCATTTT. Amino acid sequence: CASSTWTGRSNQPQHF.

This clone showed up just a few times. V gene TRBV28 combines with J gene TRBJ1-6; weak D call: TRBD1 (6 bases). Germline V lookup: CDR1 MDHEN, CDR2 SYDVKM. Trimming stripped 5 bases from V and 0 bases from J, with 8 bases between. The CDR3 spans 15 residues. CDR3 amino acids: CASSTGSSYNSPLHF. The CDR3 DNA reads as TGTGCCAGCAGTACAGGGAGCTCCTATAATTCACCCCTCCACTTT.

The gene calls are TRBV28 and TRBJ2-7; perhaps TRBD1 as D (6 bases). The CDR3 sequence is 14 residues long. V was pared by 4 bases and J by 7 bases, with 17 bases between. Germline V lookup: CDR1 MDHEN, CDR2 SYDVKM. For the CDR3, the DNA is TGTGCCAGCAGTTCCGGGACACCGGTCGTAGAGCAGTACTTC. Protein product: CASSSGTPVVEQYF.

The rearrangement uses TRBV4-3 and TRBJ1-1, with 7 bases fitting TRBD1. The CDR3 runs to 17 residues. CDR1 and CDR2 from the germline V gene are LGHNA and YSLEER. Trimming at V came to 0 bases and at J to 7 bases, leaving 14 bases not matched to a gene. The CDR3 is CASSQDYTRDRTHEAFF. CDR3 nucleotide sequence: TGCGCCAGCAGCCAAGATTATACCCGGGACAGAACACATGAAGCTTTCTTT.

The rearrangement links TRBV5-5 to TRBJ2-7; either TRBD1 or TRBD2 may fit D (6 bases each). Germline CDR1 and CDR2: SGHKS and YYEKEE (reference sequence). The CDR3 is made up of 17 amino acids. Trimming left V 0 bases short and J 0 bases short, with 16 bases between. This chain's CDR3 is CASSLVAGGQGSYEQYF. The CDR3 DNA reads as TGTGCCAGCAGCTTGGTGGCCGGGGGACAAGGCTCCTACGAGCAGTACTTC.

The rearrangement links TRBV27 to TRBJ2-2, with D unresolved. V lost 8 bases and J 1 base, leaving 11 bases between the germline ends. Germline V gene sequence: CDR1 MNHEY, CDR2 SMNVEV (reference sequence). The CDR3 length is 14 residues. This CDR3 reads CASRPAGNTGELFF. In DNA form, the CDR3 reads TGTGCCAGCCGGCCCGCTGGGAACACCGGGGAGCTGTTTTTT.

This clone showed up just once. J is TRBJ1-1 and V is TRBV5-1; D gene uncertain. The V gene's germline CDR1 is SGHRS and CDR2 YFSETQ. The CDR3 runs 16 residues. Deletions cut 0 bases from V and 4 bases from J, with 16 bases between. Here the CDR3 DNA reads TGCGCCAGCAGCTTGGGGGTACCTGTGGTAGGCACTGAAGCTTTCTTT. It translates to CASSLGVPVVGTEAFF. Filled out from reference TRBV5-1 and TRBJ1-1, the complete variable domain reads KAGVTQTPRYLIKTRGQQVTLSCSPISGHRSVSWYQQTPGQGLQFLFEYFSETQRNKGNFPGRFSGRQFSNSRSEMNVSTLELGDSALYLCASSLGVPVVGTEAFFGQGTRLTVV.

The rearrangement uses TRBV3-1 (or the pseudogene TRBV3-2) and TRBJ1-3, with D perhaps TRBD1 (6 bases). Germline V gives CDR1 LGHDT, CDR2 YNNKEL (reference sequence). Trimming removed 3 bases at V and 3 bases at J, with 18 bases between. The CDR3 sequence is 17 residues long. The CDR3 bases are TGTGCCAGCAGCCACAGGGGCCGACTCATGCGTGGAAACACCATATATTTT. Encoded protein: CASSHRGRLMRGNTIYF.

The rearrangement uses TRBV3-1 (or the pseudogene TRBV3-2) and TRBJ1-5; tentative D call: TRBD1 (5 bases). V gave up 1 base and J gave up 0 bases, with 10 bases separating them. Germline-derived CDR1 and CDR2 are LGHDT and YNNKEL (reference sequence). The CDR3 extends over 16 amino acids. The CDR3 here is CASSQGSGNSNQPQHF. The CDR3 nucleotides are TGTGCCAGCAGCCAAGGGTCAGGGAATAGCAATCAGCCCCAGCATTTT.

The chain has TRBV10-3 and TRBJ2-7; TRBD1 agrees at 8 bases. J gave up 4 bases and V 5 bases, and 4 bases lay outside the gene matches. Germline V CDR1 and CDR2: ENHRY, SYGVKD. CDR3 length equals 13 residues. CDR3 region: CAISQGAQYEQYF. Here the CDR3 DNA reads TGTGCCATCAGTCAGGGGGCGCAGTACGAGCAGTACTTC.

The chain couples TRBV6-4 to TRBJ1-5, with a possible D match to TRBD1 (5 bases). Germline CDR1 reads MRHNA; CDR2 reads SNTAGT. The CDR3 consists of 13 residues. V lost 3 bases and J lost 11, with 14 bases in between. The CDR3 DNA reads TGTGCCAGCAGTGAGGTATCACGGGGCACCCAGCATTTT. This codes for CASSEVSRGTQHF.